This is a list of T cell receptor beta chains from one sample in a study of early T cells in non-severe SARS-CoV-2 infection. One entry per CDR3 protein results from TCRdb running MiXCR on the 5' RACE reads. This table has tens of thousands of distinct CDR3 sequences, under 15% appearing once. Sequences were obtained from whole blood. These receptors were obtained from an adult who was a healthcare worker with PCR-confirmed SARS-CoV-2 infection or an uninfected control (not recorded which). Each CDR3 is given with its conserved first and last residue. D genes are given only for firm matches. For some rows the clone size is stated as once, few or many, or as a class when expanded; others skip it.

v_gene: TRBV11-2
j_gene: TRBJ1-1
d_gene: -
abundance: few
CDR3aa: CASSLKDGGTEAFF
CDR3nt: TGTGCCAGCAGCTTAAAAGACGGCGGCACTGAAGCTTTCTTT

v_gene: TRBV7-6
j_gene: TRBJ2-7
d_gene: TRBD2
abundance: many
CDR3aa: CASSQAGREGFYEQYF
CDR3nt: TGTGCCAGCAGCCAAGCCGGGCGGGAGGGATTCTACGAGCAGTACTTC

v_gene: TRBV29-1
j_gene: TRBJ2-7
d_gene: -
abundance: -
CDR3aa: CSVDNGGGHEQYF
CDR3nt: TGCAGCGTCGATAATGGAGGGGGCCACGAGCAGTACTTC

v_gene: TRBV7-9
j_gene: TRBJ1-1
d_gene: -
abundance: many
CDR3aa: CASSLAPNTEAFF
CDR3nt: TGTGCCAGCAGCTTAGCGCCGAACACTGAAGCTTTCTTT

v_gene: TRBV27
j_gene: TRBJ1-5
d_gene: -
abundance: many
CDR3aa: CASSLGHNQPQHF
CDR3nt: TGTGCCAGCAGTTTAGGCCACAATCAGCCCCAGCATTTT

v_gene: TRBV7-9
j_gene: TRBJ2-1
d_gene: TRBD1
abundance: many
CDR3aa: CASSFGGQGAFYNEQFF
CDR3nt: TGTGCCAGCAGCTTTGGCGGACAGGGGGCGTTTTACAATGAGCAGTTCTTC

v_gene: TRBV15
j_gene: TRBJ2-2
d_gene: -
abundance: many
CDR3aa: CATSRDHGSGELFF
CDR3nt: TGTGCCACCAGCAGAGATCATGGGTCCGGGGAGCTGTTTTTT

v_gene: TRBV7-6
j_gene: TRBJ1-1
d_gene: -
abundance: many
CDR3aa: CASSLAGGEAFF
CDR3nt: TGTGCCAGCAGCTTAGCAGGGGGTGAAGCTTTCTTT

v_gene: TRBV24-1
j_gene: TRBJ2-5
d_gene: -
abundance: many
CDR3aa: CATSEDGTAGRTQYF
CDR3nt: TGTGCCACCAGTGAGGACGGGACCGCGGGGAGAACCCAGTACTTC

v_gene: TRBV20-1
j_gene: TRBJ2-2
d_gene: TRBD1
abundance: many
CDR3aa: CSAGITGAHTGELFF
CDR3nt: TGCAGTGCTGGAATCACAGGGGCTCACACCGGGGAGCTGTTTTTT

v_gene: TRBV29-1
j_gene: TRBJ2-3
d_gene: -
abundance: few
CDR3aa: CSVASDTQYF
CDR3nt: TGCAGCGTTGCATCCGATACGCAGTATTTT

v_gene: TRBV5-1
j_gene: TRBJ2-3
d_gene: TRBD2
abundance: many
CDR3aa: CASTQAGGADTQYF
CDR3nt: TGCGCCAGCACCCAAGCGGGAGGTGCAGATACGCAGTATTTT

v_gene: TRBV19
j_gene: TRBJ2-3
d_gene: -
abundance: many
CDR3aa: CASSTKGGIRSTDTQYF
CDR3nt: TGTGCCAGTAGTACTAAGGGGGGCATAAGGAGCACAGATACGCAGTATTTT

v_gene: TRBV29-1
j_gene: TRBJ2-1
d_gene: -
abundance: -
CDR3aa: CSAGAEQFF
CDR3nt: TGCAGCGCGGGAGCTGAGCAGTTCTTC